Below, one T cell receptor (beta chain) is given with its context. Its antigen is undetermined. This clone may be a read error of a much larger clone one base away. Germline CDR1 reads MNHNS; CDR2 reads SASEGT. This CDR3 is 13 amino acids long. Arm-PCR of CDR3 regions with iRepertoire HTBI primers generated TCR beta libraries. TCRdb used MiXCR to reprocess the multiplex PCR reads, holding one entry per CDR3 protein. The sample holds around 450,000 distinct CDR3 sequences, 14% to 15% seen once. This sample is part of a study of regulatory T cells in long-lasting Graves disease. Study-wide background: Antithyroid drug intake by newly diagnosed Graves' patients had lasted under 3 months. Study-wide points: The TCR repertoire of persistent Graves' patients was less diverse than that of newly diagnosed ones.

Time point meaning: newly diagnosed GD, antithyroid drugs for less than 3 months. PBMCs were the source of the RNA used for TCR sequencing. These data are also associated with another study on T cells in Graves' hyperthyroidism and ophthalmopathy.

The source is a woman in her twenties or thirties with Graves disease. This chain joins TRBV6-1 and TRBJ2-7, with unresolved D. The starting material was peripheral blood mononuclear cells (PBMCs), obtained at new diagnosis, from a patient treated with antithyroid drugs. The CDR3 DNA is TGTGCCAGCGGTGAGGTGTCGCGCTACGAGCAGTACTTC. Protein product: CASGEVSRYEQYF.